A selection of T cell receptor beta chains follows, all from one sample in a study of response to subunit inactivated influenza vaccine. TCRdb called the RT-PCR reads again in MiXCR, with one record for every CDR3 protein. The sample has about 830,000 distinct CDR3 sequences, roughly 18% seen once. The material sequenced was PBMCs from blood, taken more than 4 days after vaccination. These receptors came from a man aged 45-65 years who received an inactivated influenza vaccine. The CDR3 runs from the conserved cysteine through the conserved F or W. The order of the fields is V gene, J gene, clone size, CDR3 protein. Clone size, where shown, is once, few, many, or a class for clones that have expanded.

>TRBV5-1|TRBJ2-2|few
CASSPQDLRTGELFF
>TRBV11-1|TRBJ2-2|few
CASSPIPGQGNRTGELFF
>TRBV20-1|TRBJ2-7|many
CSARDFREGSYEQYF
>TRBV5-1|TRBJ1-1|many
CASSRDTNTEAFF
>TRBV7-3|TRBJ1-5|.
CASGGGLNQPQHF
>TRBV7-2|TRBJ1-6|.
CASSLDRTGHSPLHF
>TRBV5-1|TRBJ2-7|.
CASSLAREGYEQYF
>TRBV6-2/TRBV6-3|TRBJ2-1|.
CASSYEIGLAGVDEQFF
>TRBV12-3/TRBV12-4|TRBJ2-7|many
CASTLGGGYEQYF
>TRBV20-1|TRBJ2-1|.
CSAPGLAGIYNEQFF
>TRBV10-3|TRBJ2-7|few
CAISPGTGTYEQYF
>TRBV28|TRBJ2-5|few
CASSSPTLGRQETQYF
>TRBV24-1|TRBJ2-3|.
CATSDTPTDTQYF
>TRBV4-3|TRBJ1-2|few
CASSQDIILGRRNYGYTF
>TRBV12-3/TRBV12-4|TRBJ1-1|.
CASTSTGRKATEAFF
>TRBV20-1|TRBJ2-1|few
CSARLDYNEQFF
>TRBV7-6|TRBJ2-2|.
CASSLAGGQNTGELFF
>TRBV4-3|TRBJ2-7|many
CASSQDLGQSYEQYF
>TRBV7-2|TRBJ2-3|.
CASSSGTFSTDTQYF
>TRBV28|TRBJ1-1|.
CASSFGQGQGFF